This T cell receptor (beta chain) was retrieved from a study of CD8+ T cells in alopecia areata listed by TCRdb under 2018. Regarding the study in general: The treated patients, all with moderate-to-severe alopecia areata, were enrolled in an open-label pilot trial of oral tofacitinib given at 5 to 10 mg twice daily. Disease severity in treated patients was measured with the SALT score, which quantifies the percentage of affected scalp surface area. RNA was extracted with the PAXgene miRNA kit for fixed scalp, the miRNeasy kit for PBMCs, and the RNeasy kit for mouse skin. In humans, TCRbeta sequencing was performed on scalp tissue and on sorted CD4+ and CD8+ peripheral blood T cells from healthy controls and from patients with patchy or totalis/universalis alopecia areata. The study used high-throughput TCRbeta sequencing to examine T cell clonal expansion in alopecia areata, in both the C3H/HeJ mouse model and human patients. Scalp clonality was compared across normal scalp (n=4), patchy alopecia areata scalp (n=8), and alopecia totalis/universalis scalp (n=8). Tofacitinib was given for 6 to 18 months, followed by 6 months of follow-up off drug to assess delayed response and recurrence. Biopsies were taken from tofacitinib-treated patients at baseline and at 4 and 24 weeks of treatment, and a later scalp biopsy was taken in several of the tofacitinib-treated patients. Amplification of TCRbeta CDR3 regions was done by immunoSEQ multiplex PCR using 35 Vbeta forward primers and 13 Jbeta reverse primers.

From the cysteine up to the phenylalanine, the CDR3 has a length of 14 residues. Here the CDR3 DNA is all that survives: 42 bases in frame from base 1. CDR1 and CDR2 are read off the germline V gene as MGHDK and SYGVNS. V loses 4 bases of germline sequence and J loses 3 bases, and the interval between the two ends is 12 bases. Study-wide conclusions, independent of this receptor: Lesional scalp, especially in alopecia totalis/universalis, showed higher clonality and more expanded CD8+ clones than normal scalp, suggesting antigenic drive. Shared TCR sequences between patients were less evident than in mice, which may be partly attributable to HLA diversity in the patient population. Tofacitinib significantly lowered scalp clonality and the number of expanded CD8+ clones among the top 100 scalp clones. During tofacitinib treatment, many expanded lesional clones remained in scalp and blood, and this persistence may partly explain relapse after treatment is stopped. Because the treated cohort was small and had just a single nonresponder, larger studies are needed to establish links between baseline CD8+ expansion and response. Unlike mouse skin, which is dominated by gammadelta T cells, normal human skin has resident alphabeta T cells that are also sequenced, and this complicates analysis of the scalp TCR repertoire.

This sample's time point label indicates: 4 weeks on oral tofacitinib. Taken with the paper, the label for treatment or condition translates to: oral pan-JAK inhibitor, 5-10 mg twice daily. Peripheral blood and lesional scalp punch biopsies were obtained from patients with alopecia areata. After PBMCs were isolated by density centrifugation and stained for CD3, CD4 and CD8, a FACSAria was used to sort CD4+ and CD8+ T cells. As regards this clone: The specificity of this receptor is unknown. No quality values exist for individual bases; no much larger clone is one base distant.

The method was the immunoSEQ multiplex PCR assay. For TCR sequencing, RNA was extracted from every sample and reverse transcribed into cDNA to serve as template. SuperScript III was used for first-strand cDNA synthesis, primed with a 2:1 mix of oligo-dT and random hexamers. A synthetic immune receptor repertoire was used to measure amplification bias, and any remaining bias was corrected computationally. The paper's data handling went like this. After raw reads were preprocessed to remove errors, the CDR3 was defined following IMGT conventions as running from the conserved cysteine to phenylalanine. To get clonality, Shannon entropy was normalized by log2 of the number of productive unique TCRs and the result was subtracted from 1. Scalp TCRbeta sequences were cross-referenced with sorted blood CD4 and CD8 repertoires so that the CD4 or CD8 identity of scalp clones could be inferred. TCRdb mirrors the immuneACCESS table, restricted to in-frame sequences. Some clones are absent from its copies; in checked studies, under half trace to an unresolved V gene, and the reason for the others is unknown. For V, J and clone size, that table is used; D and trimming come from the DNA. This sample holds approximately 200,000 clones; 60% were observed only once. The top ten clonotypes cover 0.65% to 0.7% of the sample.

The sequence came from a human donor with alopecia areata. The chain was built from TRBV25-1 and TRBJ2-5, with no D gene named confidently. Material: CD4+ T cells sorted from blood, obtained at week 4, from a patient treated with tofacitinib. Here is the DNA: TGTGCCAGCAGTGGGCCCCGGGCAGAAGAGACCCAGTACTTC. It specifies CASSGPRAEETQYF.